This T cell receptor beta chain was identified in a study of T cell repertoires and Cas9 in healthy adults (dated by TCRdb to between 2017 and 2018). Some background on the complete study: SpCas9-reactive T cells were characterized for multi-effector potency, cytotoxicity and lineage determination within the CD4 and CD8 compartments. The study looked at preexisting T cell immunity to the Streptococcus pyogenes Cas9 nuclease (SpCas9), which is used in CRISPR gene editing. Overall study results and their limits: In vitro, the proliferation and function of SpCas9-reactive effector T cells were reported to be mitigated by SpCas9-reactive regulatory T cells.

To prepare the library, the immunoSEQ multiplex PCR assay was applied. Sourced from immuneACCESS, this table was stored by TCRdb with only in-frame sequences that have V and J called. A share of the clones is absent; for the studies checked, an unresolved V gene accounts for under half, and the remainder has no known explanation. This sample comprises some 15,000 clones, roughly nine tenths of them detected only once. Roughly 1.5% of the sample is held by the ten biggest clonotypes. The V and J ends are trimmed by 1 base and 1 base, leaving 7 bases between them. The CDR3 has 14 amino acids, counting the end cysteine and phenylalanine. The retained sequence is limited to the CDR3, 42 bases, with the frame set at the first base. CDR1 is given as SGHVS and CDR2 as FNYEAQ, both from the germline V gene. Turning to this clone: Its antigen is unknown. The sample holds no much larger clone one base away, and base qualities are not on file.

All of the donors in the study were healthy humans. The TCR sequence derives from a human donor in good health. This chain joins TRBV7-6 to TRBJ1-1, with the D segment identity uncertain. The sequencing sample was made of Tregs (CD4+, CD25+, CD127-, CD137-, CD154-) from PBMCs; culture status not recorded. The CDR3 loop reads CASSLGHGNTEAFF. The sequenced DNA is TGTGCCAGCAGCTTAGGTCACGGGAACACTGAAGCTTTCTTT.